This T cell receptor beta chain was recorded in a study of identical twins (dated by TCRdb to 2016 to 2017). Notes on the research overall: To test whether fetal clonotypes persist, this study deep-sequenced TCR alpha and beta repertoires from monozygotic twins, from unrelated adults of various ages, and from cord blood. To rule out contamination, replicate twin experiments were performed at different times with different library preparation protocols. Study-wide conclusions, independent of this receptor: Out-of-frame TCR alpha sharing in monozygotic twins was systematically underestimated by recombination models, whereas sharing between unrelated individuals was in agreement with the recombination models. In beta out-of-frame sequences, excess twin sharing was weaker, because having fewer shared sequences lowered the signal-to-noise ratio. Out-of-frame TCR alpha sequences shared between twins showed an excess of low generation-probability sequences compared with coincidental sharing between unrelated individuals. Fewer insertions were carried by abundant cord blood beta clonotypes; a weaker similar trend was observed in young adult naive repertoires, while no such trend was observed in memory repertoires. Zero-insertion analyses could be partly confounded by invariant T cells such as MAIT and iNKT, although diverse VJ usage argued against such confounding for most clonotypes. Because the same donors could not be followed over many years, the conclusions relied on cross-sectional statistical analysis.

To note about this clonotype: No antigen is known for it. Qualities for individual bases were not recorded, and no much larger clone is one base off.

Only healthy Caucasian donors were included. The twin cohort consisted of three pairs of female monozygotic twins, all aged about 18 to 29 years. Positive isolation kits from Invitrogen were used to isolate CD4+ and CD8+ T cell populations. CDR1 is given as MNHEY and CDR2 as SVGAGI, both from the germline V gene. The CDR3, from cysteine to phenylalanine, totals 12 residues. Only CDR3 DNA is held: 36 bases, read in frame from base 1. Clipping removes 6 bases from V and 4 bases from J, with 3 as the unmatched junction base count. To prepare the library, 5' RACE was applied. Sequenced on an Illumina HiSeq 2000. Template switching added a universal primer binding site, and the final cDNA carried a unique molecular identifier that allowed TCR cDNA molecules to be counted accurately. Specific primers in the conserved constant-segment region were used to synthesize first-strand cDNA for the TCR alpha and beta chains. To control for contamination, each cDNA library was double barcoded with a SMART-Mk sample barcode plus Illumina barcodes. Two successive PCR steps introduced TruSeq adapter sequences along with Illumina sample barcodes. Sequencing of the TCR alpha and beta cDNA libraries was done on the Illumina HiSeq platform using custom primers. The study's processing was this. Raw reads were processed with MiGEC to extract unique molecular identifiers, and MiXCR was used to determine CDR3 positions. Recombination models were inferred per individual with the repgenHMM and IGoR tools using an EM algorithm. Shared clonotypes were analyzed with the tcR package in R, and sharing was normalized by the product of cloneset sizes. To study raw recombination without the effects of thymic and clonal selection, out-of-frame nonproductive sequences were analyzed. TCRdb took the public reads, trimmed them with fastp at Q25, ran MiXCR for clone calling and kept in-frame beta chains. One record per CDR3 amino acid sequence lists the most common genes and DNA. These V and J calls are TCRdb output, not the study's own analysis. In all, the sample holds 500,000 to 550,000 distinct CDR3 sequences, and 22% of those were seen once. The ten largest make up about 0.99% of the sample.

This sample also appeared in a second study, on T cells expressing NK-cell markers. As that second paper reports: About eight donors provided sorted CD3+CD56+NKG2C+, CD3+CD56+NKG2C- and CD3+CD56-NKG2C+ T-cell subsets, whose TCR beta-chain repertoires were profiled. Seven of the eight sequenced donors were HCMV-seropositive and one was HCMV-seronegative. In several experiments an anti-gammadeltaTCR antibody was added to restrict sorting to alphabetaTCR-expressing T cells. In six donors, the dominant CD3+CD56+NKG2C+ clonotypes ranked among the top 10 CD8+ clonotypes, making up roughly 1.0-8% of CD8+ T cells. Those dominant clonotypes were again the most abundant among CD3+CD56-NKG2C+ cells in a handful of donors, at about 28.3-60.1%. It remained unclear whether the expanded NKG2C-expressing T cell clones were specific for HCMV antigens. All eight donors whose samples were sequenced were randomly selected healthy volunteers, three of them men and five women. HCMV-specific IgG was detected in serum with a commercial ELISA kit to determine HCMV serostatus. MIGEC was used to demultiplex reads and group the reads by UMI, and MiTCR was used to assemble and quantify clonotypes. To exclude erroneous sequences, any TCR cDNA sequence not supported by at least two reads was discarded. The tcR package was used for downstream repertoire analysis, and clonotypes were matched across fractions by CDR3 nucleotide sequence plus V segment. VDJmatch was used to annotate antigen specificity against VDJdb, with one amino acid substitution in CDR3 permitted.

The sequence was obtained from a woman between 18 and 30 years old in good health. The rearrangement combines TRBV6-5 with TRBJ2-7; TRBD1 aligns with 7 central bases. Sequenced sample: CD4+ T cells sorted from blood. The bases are TGTGCCAGCAGGACAGGGCTTTACGAGCAGTACTTC. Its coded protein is CASRTGLYEQYF.